These T cell receptor beta chains were read from a single sample in a study of PD-1 blockade in mismatch repair-deficient tumors. Using immunoSEQ multiplex PCR, the repertoire was profiled, and TCRdb retains in-frame clones only, with some absent. The sample lists 70,000 to 95,000 clones, roughly 80% occurring once. The sample here was peripheral blood, taken 44 weeks after starting pembrolizumab. The receptors here all came from an adult with mismatch repair-deficient cancer. Each CDR3 is given with its conserved first and last residue. A D gene is named only where the DNA matches it firmly. Part of the rows lack a size; the others show once, few, many or a class for expanded clones.

D gene: NA; J gene: TRBJ2-7; V gene: TRBV25-1; clone size: NA; CDR3 protein: CASSDVGTYEQYF; CDR3 DNA: TGTGCCAGCAGTGACGTGGGCACCTACGAGCAGTACTTC
D gene: TRBD1; J gene: TRBJ2-1; V gene: TRBV11-2; clone size: NA; CDR3 protein: CASSRDRGKYNEQFF; CDR3 DNA: TGTGCCAGCAGCAGGGACAGGGGGAAGTACAATGAGCAGTTCTTC
D gene: TRBD2; J gene: TRBJ2-7; V gene: TRBV28; clone size: NA; CDR3 protein: CASSSPAGTSYEQYF; CDR3 DNA: TGTGCCAGCAGTTCACCAGCGGGGACTTCCTACGAGCAGTACTTC
D gene: NA; J gene: TRBJ2-5; V gene: TRBV6-1; clone size: NA; CDR3 protein: CASSDRDYQETQYF; CDR3 DNA: TGTGCCAGCAGTGACCGGGACTACCAAGAGACCCAGTACTTC
D gene: TRBD2; J gene: TRBJ2-7; V gene: TRBV7-8; clone size: NA; CDR3 protein: CASSNGLVPYF; CDR3 DNA: TGTGCCAGCAGCAACGGACTAGTGCCGTACTTC
D gene: NA; J gene: TRBJ2-5; V gene: TRBV6-5; clone size: once; CDR3 protein: CASSYSSAGTQETQYF; CDR3 DNA: TGTGCCAGCAGTTATTCAAGCGCCGGGACACAAGAGACCCAGTACTTC
D gene: NA; J gene: TRBJ2-1; V gene: TRBV2; clone size: NA; CDR3 protein: CASSEQGPRGGQFF; CDR3 DNA: TGTGCCAGCAGCGAACAGGGTCCTCGAGGTGGGCAGTTCTTC
D gene: TRBD2; J gene: TRBJ2-3; V gene: TRBV9; clone size: NA; CDR3 protein: CASSGLADTDTQYF; CDR3 DNA: TGTGCCAGCAGCGGACTAGCGGACACAGATACGCAGTATTTT
D gene: NA; J gene: TRBJ1-1; V gene: TRBV5-6; clone size: NA; CDR3 protein: CASSLDWGGEAFF; CDR3 DNA: TGTGCCAGCAGCCTTGATTGGGGGGGCGAAGCTTTCTTT
D gene: TRBD2; J gene: TRBJ2-3; V gene: TRBV9; clone size: NA; CDR3 protein: CASSLSGRVYTDTQYF; CDR3 DNA: TGTGCCAGCAGCCTAAGCGGGAGGGTTTACACAGATACGCAGTATTTT
D gene: NA; J gene: TRBJ2-2; V gene: TRBV9; clone size: NA; CDR3 protein: CASSRAGGASVRELFF; CDR3 DNA: TGTGCCAGCAGCCGGGCTGGGGGGGCTAGTGTCCGGGAGCTGTTTTTT
D gene: TRBD1; J gene: TRBJ2-7; V gene: TRBV25-1; clone size: NA; CDR3 protein: CASSVGTGPYEQYF; CDR3 DNA: TGTGCCAGCAGTGTCGGGACAGGGCCCTACGAGCAGTACTTC
D gene: TRBD1; J gene: TRBJ1-4; V gene: TRBV11-2; clone size: NA; CDR3 protein: CASAWDSRSTNEKLFF; CDR3 DNA: TGTGCCAGCGCATGGGACAGTCGTTCAACTAATGAAAAACTGTTTTTT
D gene: NA; J gene: TRBJ2-1; V gene: TRBV9; clone size: NA; CDR3 protein: CASSPNYNEQFF; CDR3 DNA: TGTGCCAGCAGCCCCAACTACAATGAGCAGTTCTTC
D gene: TRBD1; J gene: TRBJ2-7; V gene: TRBV28; clone size: NA; CDR3 protein: CASSFLSGTGAYEQYF; CDR3 DNA: TGTGCCAGCAGTTTCCTATCCGGGACAGGGGCCTACGAGCAGTACTTC
D gene: NA; J gene: TRBJ2-3; V gene: TRBV27; clone size: NA; CDR3 protein: CASSLLGAGDTQYF; CDR3 DNA: TGTGCCAGCAGTTTATTGGGGGCTGGAGATACGCAGTATTTT
D gene: NA; J gene: TRBJ2-7; V gene: TRBV2; clone size: NA; CDR3 protein: CASSGLDPSSLSYEQYF; CDR3 DNA: TGTGCCAGCAGTGGATTGGATCCAAGTTCCCTCTCCTACGAGCAGTACTTC
D gene: TRBD1; J gene: TRBJ2-6; V gene: TRBV10-3; clone size: NA; CDR3 protein: CAISKQGSGANVLTF; CDR3 DNA: TGTGCCATCAGTAAACAGGGGTCTGGGGCCAACGTCCTGACTTTC
D gene: TRBD1; J gene: TRBJ1-2; V gene: TRBV19; clone size: NA; CDR3 protein: CASSLTPGQADGYTF; CDR3 DNA: TGTGCCAGTAGTCTGACGCCGGGACAGGCAGATGGCTACACCTTC
D gene: TRBD1; J gene: TRBJ1-1; V gene: TRBV6-6; clone size: NA; CDR3 protein: CASSSPGQGETEAFF; CDR3 DNA: TGTGCCAGCAGTAGTCCGGGACAGGGGGAAACTGAAGCTTTCTTT
D gene: NA; J gene: TRBJ2-2; V gene: TRBV27; clone size: NA; CDR3 protein: CASRLSVLNTGELFF; CDR3 DNA: TGTGCCAGCCGTCTTAGCGTCCTTAACACCGGGGAGCTGTTTTTT
D gene: TRBD2; J gene: TRBJ2-7; V gene: TRBV5-6; clone size: few; CDR3 protein: CASSSGTSGTYEQYF; CDR3 DNA: TGTGCCAGCAGCTCAGGCACTAGCGGGACCTACGAGCAGTACTTC